The sequence of this TCR beta chain was determined in a study of identifying expanded T cells in peripheral blood. The CDR3 has 15 amino acids. Trimming stripped 3 bases from V and 8 bases from J, with 14 bases between. Germline CDR1 reads MNHNS; CDR2 reads SASEGT. About this clone: Antigen unknown.

Study observations and caveats: Clone count variance between roughly 2-week samples rose with total template count.

The method was immunoSEQ multiplex PCR; TCRdb's version includes in-frame clones alone and lacks a portion of them. The data show 70,000 to 95,000 clones, 88% seen once. The receptor was isolated from a person aged 18 to 75 in good health. Sequencing was performed on blood. The J gene is TRBJ1-6, the V gene TRBV6-1; possibly TRBD1 for D (6 bases). The CDR3 reads CASSEGRGAHSPLHF. The DNA of the CDR3 is TGTGCCAGCAGTGAGGGACGGGGGGCTCATTCACCCCTCCACTTT.